Shown below are 13 T cell receptor beta chains from a single sample sequenced in a study of glioma-infiltrating T cells after dendritic cell vaccination. Sequenced by immunoSEQ multiplex PCR; TCRdb stores in-frame clones only, minus some. The repertoire includes around 73,000 clones, approximately 80% of them detected once, and approximately 2.1% sits in the top ten. Specimen: blood, collected before dendritic cell vaccination. The receptors derive from a human donor with glioblastoma.

The chain carries TRBV5-1 and TRBJ1-6, with 8 bases lining up with TRBD1. The V and J ends lost 0 bases and 10 bases, in that order; junction bases with no gene match: 6. This CDR3 is built from 15 residues. The germline V gene has CDR1 SGHRS and CDR2 YFSETQ. The CDR3 nucleotides read TGCGCCAGCAGCTTGGCAGGGGGCGGTGTGTCACCCCTCCACTTT. Translation gives CASSLAGGGVSPLHF.

This clone was observed a single time. The J gene is TRBJ2-7, the V gene TRBV5-1, with D possibly TRBD1 on 6 matching bases. The CDR3 covers 17 residues. Germline V gene data show CDR1 as SGHRS and CDR2 as YFSETQ. The ends were cut back, 2 bases at V and 3 bases at J, with 21 bases in the middle. The CDR3 loop reads CASSLQSLTGTSYEQYF. The DNA for the CDR3 is TGCGCCAGCAGCTTACAAAGCCTTACCGGGACAAGCTACGAGCAGTACTTC.

The chain couples TRBV29-1 to TRBJ2-5; 7 bases match TRBD2. V lost 7 bases to trimming and J lost 5 bases; unmatched junction nucleotides: 13. This CDR3 has 14 amino acids. CDR1 is SQVTM, CDR2 ANQGSEA, per germline. The CDR3 DNA follows: TGCAGCGCGGGGGGTGAGCGGGGTAGGGAGACCCAGTACTTC. This sequence encodes CSAGGERGRETQYF.

The chain joins TRBV7-8 to TRBJ1-5; 9 bases agree with TRBD1. With V trimmed by 5 bases and J by 4 bases, 6 bases remained unmatched. CDR1 is SGHVS and CDR2 is FQNEAQ in the germline V gene. CDR3 size: 15 residues. The CDR3 region has the DNA TGTGCCAGCAGCCCCCAAGGGACAGGGAATCAGCCCCAGCATTTT. This codes for CASSPQGTGNQPQHF.

This clone was observed a handful of times. The chain is built from TRBV5-6 and TRBJ2-5; D unclear. The V gene lost 4 bases and the J gene lost 1 base, with 11 bases spanning the gap. Germline loops: CDR1 SGHDT, CDR2 YYEEEE. The CDR3 loop spans 14 amino acids. The CDR3 DNA reads TGTGCCAGCAGCCAAGGCGGTTTCCAAGAGACCCAGTACTTC. Translated, it gives CASSQGGFQETQYF.

This clone was seen only once. The chain joins TRBV5-1 to TRBJ1-1; 7 nucleotides align to TRBD1. Germline CDR1 and CDR2: SGHRS and YFSETQ. The junction had 8 bases not matched to a gene; V was cut back by 0 bases and J by 0 bases. The CDR3 is made up of 17 amino acids. The CDR3: CASSLETGQAVNTEAFF. DNA of the CDR3: TGCGCCAGCAGCTTGGAGACCGGACAGGCTGTGAACACTGAAGCTTTCTTT.

The rearrangement links TRBV18 to TRBJ2-2; the match to TRBD1 covers 8 bases. This CDR3 has 15 residues. V shed 6 bases and J 10 bases; nucleotides not matched to a gene: 13. The germline V gene encodes CDR1 KGHSH and CDR2 LQKENI. In nucleotides, the CDR3 is TGTGCCAGCTCGTCGGACAGGGTTCCACCGACGGAGCTGTTTTTT. Amino acid sequence: CASSSDRVPPTELFF.

This clone was seen more than once but under ten times. This chain uses TRBV6-1 with TRBJ1-4; D perhaps matches TRBD1 (6 bases). Trimming took 1 base from V and 7 from J, leaving 13 bases between them. CDR1 is MNHNS and CDR2 is SASEGT in the germline V gene. CDR3 length equals 15 residues. The CDR3: CASSEGTGKSEKLFF. The DNA for the CDR3 is TGTGCCAGCAGTGAAGGAACAGGGAAGAGTGAAAAACTGTTTTTT.

This clone was counted a single time. The chain carries TRBV2 and TRBJ2-2, with TRBD2 matching 7 bases. V shed 4 bases, J shed 5 bases, and the junction held 10 bases outside the gene matches. Looked up from germline, CDR1 is SNHLY and CDR2 is FYNNEI. The CDR3 is 16 amino acids. The CDR3 here is CASSGPSGGSTGELFF. CDR3 coding DNA: TGTGCCAGCAGTGGACCCTCGGGAGGCTCGACCGGGGAGCTGTTTTTT. Full variable domain (rest looked up from reference TRBV2 and TRBJ2-2): EPEVTQTPSHQVTQMGQEVILRCVPISNHLYFYWYRQILGQKVEFLVSFYNNEISEKSEIFDDQFSVERPDGSNFTLKIRSTKLEDSAMYFCASSGPSGGSTGELFFGEGSRLTVL.

This chain joins TRBV5-1 and TRBJ2-5, with D perhaps TRBD1 (5 bases). CDR3 length equals 15 residues. Germline V gives CDR1 SGHRS, CDR2 YFSETQ. V lost 3 bases, J lost 1 base, and 13 bases lay in between. The CDR3 coding sequence is TGCGCCAGCAGCTGGGGCCAGGCTCTCCAAGAGACCCAGTACTTC. Translated: CASSWGQALQETQYF. Combining the CDR3 with reference TRBV5-1 and TRBJ2-5 gives the whole variable domain KAGVTQTPRYLIKTRGQQVTLSCSPISGHRSVSWYQQTPGQGLQFLFEYFSETQRNKGNFPGRFSGRQFSNSRSEMNVSTLELGDSALYLCASSWGQALQETQYFGPGTRLLVL.

The chain recombines TRBV5-6 with TRBJ1-2; 8 bases agree with TRBD1. V shed 0 bases, J shed 2 bases, and the junction held 3 bases outside the gene matches. This CDR3 is built from 15 residues. The germline V gene encodes CDR1 SGHDT and CDR2 YYEEEE. This CDR3 reads CASSLGDRRNYGYTF. DNA for the CDR3: TGTGCCAGCAGCTTGGGGGACAGGAGAAACTATGGCTACACCTTC.

The chain links TRBV19 to TRBJ2-3, with TRBD1 matching over 8 bases. V was clipped by 6 bases and J by 4 bases; unmatched bases: 9. The germline gives CDR1 LNHDA, CDR2 SQIVND (reference sequence). The CDR3 has 15 amino acids. The DNA of the CDR3 is TGTGCCAGTAGCACCCAGGGGGCCAAAGCAGATACGCAGTATTTT. It encodes CASSTQGAKADTQYF. The entire variable domain, with the rest obtained from reference TRBV19 and TRBJ2-3, is as follows: DGGITQSPKYLFRKEGQNVTLSCEQNLNHDAMYWYRQDPGQGLRLIYYSQIVNDFQKGDIAEGYSVSREKKESFPLTVTSAQKNPTAFYLCASSTQGAKADTQYFGPGTRLTVL.

The chain has TRBV19 and TRBJ2-5; 7 nucleotides line up with TRBD1. The CDR3 loop spans 13 amino acids. In germline, CDR1 is LNHDA, CDR2 SQIVND (reference sequence). V lost 5 bases, J lost 5 bases, and 5 bases stayed unmatched. CDR3: CASSQVQGETQYF. The DNA of the CDR3 is TGTGCCAGTAGTCAAGTACAGGGGGAGACCCAGTACTTC.